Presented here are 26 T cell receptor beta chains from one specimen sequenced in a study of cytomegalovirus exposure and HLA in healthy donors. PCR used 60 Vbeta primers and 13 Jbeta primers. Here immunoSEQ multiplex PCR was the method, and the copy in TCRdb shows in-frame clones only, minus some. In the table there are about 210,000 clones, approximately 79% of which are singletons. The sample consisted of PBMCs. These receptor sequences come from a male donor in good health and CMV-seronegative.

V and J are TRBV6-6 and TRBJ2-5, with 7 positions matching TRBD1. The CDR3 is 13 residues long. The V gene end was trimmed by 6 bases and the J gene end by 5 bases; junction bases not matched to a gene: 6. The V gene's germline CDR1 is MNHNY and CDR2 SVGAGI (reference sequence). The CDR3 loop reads CASSSRGPETQYF. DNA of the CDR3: TGTGCCAGCAGCTCAAGGGGGCCGGAGACCCAGTACTTC.

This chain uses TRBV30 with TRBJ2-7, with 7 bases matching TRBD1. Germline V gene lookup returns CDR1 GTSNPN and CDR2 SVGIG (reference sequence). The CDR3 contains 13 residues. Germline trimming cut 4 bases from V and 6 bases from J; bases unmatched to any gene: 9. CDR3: CAWTHRGEGEQYF. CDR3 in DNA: TGTGCCTGGACCCACAGGGGAGAGGGCGAGCAGTACTTC.

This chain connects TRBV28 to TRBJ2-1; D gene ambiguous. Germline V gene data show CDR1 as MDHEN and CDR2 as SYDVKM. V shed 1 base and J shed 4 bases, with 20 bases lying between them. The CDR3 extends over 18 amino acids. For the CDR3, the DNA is TGTGCCAGCAGTTTATATCCCCACAGAGTGAGAGCATACAATGAGCAGTTCTTC. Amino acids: CASSLYPHRVRAYNEQFF.

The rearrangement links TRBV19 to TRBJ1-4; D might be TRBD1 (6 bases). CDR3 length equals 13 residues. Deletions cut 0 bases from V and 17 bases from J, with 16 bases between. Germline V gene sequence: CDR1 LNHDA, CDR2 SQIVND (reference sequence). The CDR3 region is CASSIDPGTSSFF. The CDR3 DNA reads TGTGCCAGTAGTATAGACCCCGGGACATCCTCCTTTTTT.

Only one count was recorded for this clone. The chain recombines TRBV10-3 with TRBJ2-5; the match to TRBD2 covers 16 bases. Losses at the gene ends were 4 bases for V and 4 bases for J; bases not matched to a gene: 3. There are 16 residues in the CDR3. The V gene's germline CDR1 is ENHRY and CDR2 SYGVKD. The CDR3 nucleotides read TGTGCCATCAGTGCGGGGACTAGCGGGGGGGGAGAGACCCAGTACTTC. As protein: CAISAGTSGGGETQYF.

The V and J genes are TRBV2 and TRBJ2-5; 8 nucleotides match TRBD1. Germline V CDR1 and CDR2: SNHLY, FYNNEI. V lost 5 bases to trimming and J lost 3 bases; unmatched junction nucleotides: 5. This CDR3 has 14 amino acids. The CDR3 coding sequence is TGTGCCAGCAGTATCGACAGGGGAAAAGAGACCCAGTACTTC. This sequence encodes CASSIDRGKETQYF.

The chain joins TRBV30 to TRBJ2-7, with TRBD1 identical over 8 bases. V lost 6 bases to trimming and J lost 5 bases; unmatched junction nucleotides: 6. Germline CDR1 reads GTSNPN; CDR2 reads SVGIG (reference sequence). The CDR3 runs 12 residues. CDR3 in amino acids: CACQSTGDEQYF. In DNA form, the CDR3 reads TGTGCCTGCCAATCGACAGGGGACGAGCAGTACTTC.

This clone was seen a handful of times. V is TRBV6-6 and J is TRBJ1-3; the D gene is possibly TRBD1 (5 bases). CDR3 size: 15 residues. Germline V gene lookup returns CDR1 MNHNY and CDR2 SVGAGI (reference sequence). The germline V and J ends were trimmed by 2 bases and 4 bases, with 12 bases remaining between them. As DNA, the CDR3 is TGTGCCAGCAGTTACGAAGGGGTCACAGGAAACACCATATATTTT. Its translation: CASSYEGVTGNTIYF.

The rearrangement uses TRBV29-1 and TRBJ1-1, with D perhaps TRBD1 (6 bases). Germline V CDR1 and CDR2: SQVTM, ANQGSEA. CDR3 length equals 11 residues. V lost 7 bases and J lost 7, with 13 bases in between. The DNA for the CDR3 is TGCAGCGGCCTCCAGGGGTTTGAAGCTTTCTTT. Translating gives CSGLQGFEAFF.

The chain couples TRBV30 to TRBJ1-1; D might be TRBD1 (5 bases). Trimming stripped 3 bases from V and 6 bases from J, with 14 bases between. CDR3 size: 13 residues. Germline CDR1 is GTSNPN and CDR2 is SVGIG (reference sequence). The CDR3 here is CAWSERGLAEAFF. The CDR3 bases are TGTGCCTGGAGCGAAAGGGGACTGGCTGAAGCTTTCTTT.

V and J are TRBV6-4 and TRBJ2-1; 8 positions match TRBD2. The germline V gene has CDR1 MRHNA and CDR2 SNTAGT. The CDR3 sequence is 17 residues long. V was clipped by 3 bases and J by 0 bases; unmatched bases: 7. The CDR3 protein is CASSEYERGHSYNEQFF. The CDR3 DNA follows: TGTGCCAGCAGTGAATATGAGCGGGGGCACTCCTACAATGAGCAGTTCTTC.

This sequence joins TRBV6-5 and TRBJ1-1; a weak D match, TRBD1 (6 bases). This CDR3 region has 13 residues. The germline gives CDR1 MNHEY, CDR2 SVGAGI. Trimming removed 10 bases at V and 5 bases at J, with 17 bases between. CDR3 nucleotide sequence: TGTGCCACACCGCAGGGGTTGTTTACTGAAGCTTTCTTT. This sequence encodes CATPQGLFTEAFF.

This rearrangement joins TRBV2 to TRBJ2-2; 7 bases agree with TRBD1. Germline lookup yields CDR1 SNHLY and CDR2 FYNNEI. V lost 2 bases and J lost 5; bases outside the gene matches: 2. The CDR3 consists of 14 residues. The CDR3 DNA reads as TGTGCCAGCAGTGAACCAGGGGGTACCGGGGAGCTGTTTTTT. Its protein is CASSEPGGTGELFF.

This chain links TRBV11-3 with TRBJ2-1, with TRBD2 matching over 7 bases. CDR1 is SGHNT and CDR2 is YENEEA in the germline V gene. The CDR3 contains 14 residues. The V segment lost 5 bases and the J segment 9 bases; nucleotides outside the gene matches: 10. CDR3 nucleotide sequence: TGTGCCAGCAGCCCTAGCGGAGTCGCAGGTGAGCAGTTCTTC. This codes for CASSPSGVAGEQFF.

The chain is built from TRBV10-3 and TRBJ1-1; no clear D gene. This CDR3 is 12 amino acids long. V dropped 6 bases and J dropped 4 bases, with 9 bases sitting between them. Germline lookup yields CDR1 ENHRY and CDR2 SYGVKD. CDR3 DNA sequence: TGTGCCATCAGCTACGGAGGCACTGAAGCTTTCTTT. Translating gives CAISYGGTEAFF.

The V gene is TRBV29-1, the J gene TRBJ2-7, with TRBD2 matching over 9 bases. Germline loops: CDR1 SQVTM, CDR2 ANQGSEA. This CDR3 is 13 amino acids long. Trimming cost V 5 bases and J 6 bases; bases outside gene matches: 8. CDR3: CSVSRLAGPEQYF. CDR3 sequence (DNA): TGCAGCGTTTCCAGGCTAGCGGGACCCGAGCAGTACTTC.

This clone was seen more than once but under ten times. The CDR3 nucleotides read TGCGCCAGCAGCCCGACAGGGGGCGGAACTGAAGCTTTCTTT. Translated, it gives CASSPTGGGTEAFF. The V gene is TRBV4-1, the J gene TRBJ1-1; 10 bases fit TRBD1. The CDR3 contains 14 residues. The ends lost 4 bases at V and 5 bases at J; junction bases unmatched: 4. CDR1 and CDR2 (germline): MGHRA, YSYEKL.

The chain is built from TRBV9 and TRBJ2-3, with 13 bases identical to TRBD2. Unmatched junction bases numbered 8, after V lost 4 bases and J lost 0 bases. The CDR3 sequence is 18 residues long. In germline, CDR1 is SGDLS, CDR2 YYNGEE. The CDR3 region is CASSPGTSGTTSTDTQYF. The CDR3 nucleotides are TGTGCCAGCAGCCCCGGGACTAGCGGGACTACTAGCACAGATACGCAGTATTTT.

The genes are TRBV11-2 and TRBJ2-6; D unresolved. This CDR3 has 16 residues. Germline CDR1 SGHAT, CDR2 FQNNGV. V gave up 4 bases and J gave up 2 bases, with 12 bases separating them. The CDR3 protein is CASSSPFLTGANVLTF. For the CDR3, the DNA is TGTGCCAGCAGCTCCCCTTTTTTAACTGGGGCCAACGTCCTGACTTTC.

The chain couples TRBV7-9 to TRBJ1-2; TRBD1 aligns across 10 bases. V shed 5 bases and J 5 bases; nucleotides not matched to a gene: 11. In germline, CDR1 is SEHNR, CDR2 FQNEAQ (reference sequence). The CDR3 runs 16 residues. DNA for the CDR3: TGTGCCAGCAGCCCATCCGGGACAGGGGCATGGTATGGCTACACCTTC. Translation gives CASSPSGTGAWYGYTF.

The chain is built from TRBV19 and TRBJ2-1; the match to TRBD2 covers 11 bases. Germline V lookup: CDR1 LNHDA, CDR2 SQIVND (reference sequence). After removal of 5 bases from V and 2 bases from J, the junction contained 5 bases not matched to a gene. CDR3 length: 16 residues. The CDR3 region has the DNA TGTGCCAGTAGTTTTCTAGCGGGGGGAACCTACAATGAGCAGTTCTTC. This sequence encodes CASSFLAGGTYNEQFF.

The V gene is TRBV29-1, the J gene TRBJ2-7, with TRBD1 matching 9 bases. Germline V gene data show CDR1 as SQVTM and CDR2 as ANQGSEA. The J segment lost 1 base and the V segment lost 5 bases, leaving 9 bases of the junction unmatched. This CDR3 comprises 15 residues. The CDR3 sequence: CSVSGTGPRSYEQYF. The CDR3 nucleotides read TGCAGCGTTTCCGGGACAGGGCCGAGGTCCTACGAGCAGTACTTC.

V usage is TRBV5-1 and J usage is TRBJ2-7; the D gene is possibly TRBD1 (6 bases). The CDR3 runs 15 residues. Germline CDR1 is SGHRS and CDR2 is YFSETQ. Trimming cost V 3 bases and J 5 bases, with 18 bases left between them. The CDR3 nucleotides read TGCGCCAGCAGCTCCAGAGGGGACACCCTGAACGAGCAGTACTTC. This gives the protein CASSSRGDTLNEQYF.

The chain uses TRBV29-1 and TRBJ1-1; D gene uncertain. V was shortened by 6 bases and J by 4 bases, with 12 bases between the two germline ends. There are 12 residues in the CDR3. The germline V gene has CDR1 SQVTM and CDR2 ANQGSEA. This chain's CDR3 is CSVVRGSTEAFF. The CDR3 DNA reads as TGCAGCGTCGTACGAGGGAGCACTGAAGCTTTCTTT.

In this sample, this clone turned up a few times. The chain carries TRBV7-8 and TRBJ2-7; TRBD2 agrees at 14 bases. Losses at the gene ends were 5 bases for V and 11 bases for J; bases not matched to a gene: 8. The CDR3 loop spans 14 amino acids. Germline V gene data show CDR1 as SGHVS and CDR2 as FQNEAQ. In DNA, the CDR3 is TGTGCCAGCAGCCCGGGACTAGCGGGAGATGTTGAGTACTTC. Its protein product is CASSPGLAGDVEYF.

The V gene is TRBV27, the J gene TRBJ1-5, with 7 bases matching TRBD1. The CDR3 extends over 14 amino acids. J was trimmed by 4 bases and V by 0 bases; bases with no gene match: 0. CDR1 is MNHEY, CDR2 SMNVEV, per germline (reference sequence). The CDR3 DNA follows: TGTGCCAGCAGTTTATCACAGGGGAATCAGCCCCAGCATTTT. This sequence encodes CASSLSQGNQPQHF.